This T cell receptor beta chain was identified during a study of response to subunit inactivated influenza vaccine. Study outcomes and limitations: The authors proposed limited new T cell recruitment per seasonal influenza vaccination.

On this clonotype: Its target is not known.

Via MiXCR, TCRdb re-called the RT-PCR reads, giving one row per CDR3 protein. The sample includes 500,000 or so distinct CDR3 sequences, roughly 9.8% of them seen just once. After removal of 5 bases from V and 8 bases from J, the junction contained 13 bases not matched to a gene. Germline loops: CDR1 SQVTM, CDR2 ANQGSEA. The CDR3 length is 14 residues. The chain is built from TRBV29-1 and TRBJ1-2; 8 bases match TRBD1. The TCR comes from a man aged 45-60 years who received an inactivated influenza vaccine. Sequenced here: PBMCs from blood, sampled roughly 46 days after vaccination. CDR3 sequence: CSVWGQVSSRGYTF. The CDR3 region has the DNA TGCAGCGTTTGGGGACAGGTCTCATCTCGGGGCTACACCTTC. The full variable domain, its missing parts supplied by reference TRBV29-1 and TRBJ1-2, is SAVISQKPSRDICQRGTSLTIQCQVDSQVTMMFWYRQQPGQSLTLIATANQGSEATYESGFVIDKFPISRPNLTFSTLTVSNMSPEDSSIYLCSVWGQVSSRGYTFGSGTRLTVV.